Described below is a single T cell receptor (beta chain) sequence and its context. Its cognate antigen is unknown. The sample belongs to a study of T-cell reconstitution after alpha-beta-depleted transplantation in children. Study results and limitations: About two months after transplant, alpha-beta T cells reportedly came from several hundred expanded graft clones. Fresh T-cell production supplied most of the T-cell counts and diversity seen one year after transplant.

Trimming removed 5 bases from V and 1 base from J, with 10 bases in between. The germline V gene encodes CDR1 DFQATT and CDR2 SNEGSKA (reference sequence). The CDR3 covers 13 residues. Using unique molecular identifiers, the investigators prepared the TCRbeta library. TCRdb fed the PCR reads into MiXCR, producing one record per CDR3 protein. The sample records fewer than 500,000 distinct CDR3 sequences, roughly 43% being singletons. The V call is TRBV20-1, the J call TRBJ2-3; maybe TRBD2 (5 bases). This receptor was identified in a girl aged 2 to 10 with aplastic anemia, due to receive a stem cell transplant. Sequences were derived from PBMCs, sampled before TCRalphabeta/CD19-depleted stem cell transplant. The CDR3 region is CSAAGGGTDTQYF. The CDR3 coding sequence is TGCAGTGCTGCGGGTGGAGGCACAGATACGCAGTATTTT.